The 6 T cell receptor beta chains reported below all come from one sample, sequenced in a study of beta chain features in type 1 diabetes. All of the isolated RNA was reverse transcribed, so expressed TCRB transcripts were sequenced. Clones were read by immunoSEQ multiplex PCR, and TCRdb kept only the in-frame ones, dropping some. The data show roughly 180,000 clones, with about 13% seen just once and 0.62% held by the top ten. Sequencing used central memory CD4+ T cells from blood. The receptors here all came from a woman aged 18-30 years in good health.

The gene calls are TRBV20-1 and TRBJ1-3, with D hard to call. This CDR3 is 8 amino acids long. Germline V CDR1 and CDR2: DFQATT, SNEGSKA (reference sequence). CDR3 coding DNA: TGCTTCGATGCGCCCATATATTTT. It specifies CFDAPIYF.

The chain combines TRBV29-1 with TRBJ1-2; TRBD1 agrees at 7 bases. This CDR3 contains 13 residues. V lost 1 base and J lost 6; bases outside the gene matches: 5. Looked up from germline, CDR1 is SQVTM and CDR2 is ANQGSEA. Here the CDR3 reads CSVEAGQMDGYTF. CDR3 nucleotides: TGCAGCGTTGAAGCGGGACAGATGGATGGCTACACCTTC.

This clone is judged medium-sized. The CDR3: CSVVGPGNNEQFF. The CDR3 coding sequence is TGCAGCGTTGTGGGGCCAGGTAACAATGAGCAGTTCTTC. The chain joins TRBV29-1 to TRBJ2-1; TRBD1 might be the D (5 bases). Trimming took 4 bases from V and 5 from J, leaving 12 bases between them. The V gene's germline CDR1 is SQVTM and CDR2 ANQGSEA. CDR3 length equals 13 residues.

The chain recombines TRBV4-3 with TRBJ2-1, with 13 bases that match TRBD2. The CDR3 runs 15 residues. V was clipped by 5 bases and J by 6 bases; unmatched bases: 4. Germline assignment: CDR1 LGHNA and CDR2 YSLEER. The CDR3 DNA reads as TGCGCCAGCAGCGGGGGACTAGCGGGAAGCAATGAGCAGTTCTTC. This gives the protein CASSGGLAGSNEQFF.

The V call is TRBV11-2, the J call TRBJ2-3, with 13 bases lining up with TRBD2. The trim removed 4 bases at V and 0 bases at J, leaving 1 base unmatched. The CDR3 totals 16 residues. CDR1 is SGHAT and CDR2 is FQNNGV in the germline V gene. The CDR3: CASSSGLAGSTDTQYF. In DNA, the CDR3 is TGTGCCAGCAGCTCGGGACTAGCGGGAAGCACAGATACGCAGTATTTT.

This CDR3 is CATRRGFLNGANVLTF. DNA for the CDR3: TGTGCCACCAGGAGGGGGTTTTTAAATGGGGCCAACGTCCTGACTTTC. V gene TRBV15 combines with J gene TRBJ2-6, with D possibly matching TRBD1 (6 bases). The germline CDR1 and CDR2 sequences are LNHNV and YYDKDF (reference sequence). CDR3 length: 16 amino acids. With 6 bases removed from V and 3 bases from J, the gap between germline ends came to 15 bases.